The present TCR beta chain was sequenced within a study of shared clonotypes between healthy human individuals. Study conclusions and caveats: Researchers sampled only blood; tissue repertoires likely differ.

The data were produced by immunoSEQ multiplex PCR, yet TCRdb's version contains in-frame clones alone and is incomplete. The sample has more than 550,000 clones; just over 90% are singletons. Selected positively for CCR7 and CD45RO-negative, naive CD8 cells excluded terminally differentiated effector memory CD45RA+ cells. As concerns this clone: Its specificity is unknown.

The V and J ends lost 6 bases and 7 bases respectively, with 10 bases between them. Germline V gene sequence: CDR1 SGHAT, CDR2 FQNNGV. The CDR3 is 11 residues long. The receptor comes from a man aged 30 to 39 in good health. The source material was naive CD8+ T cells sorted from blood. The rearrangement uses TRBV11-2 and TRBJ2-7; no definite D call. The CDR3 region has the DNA TGTGCCAGCAGAGGCCTTCGGGAGCAGTACTTC. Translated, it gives CASRGLREQYF.